The sequence of this TCR beta chain was determined in a study of blood T cell repertoires in COVID-19. Turning to the study itself: Samples representing acute and convalescent COVID-19 were sourced from the United States, Italy and Spain. From T cells, B-cell-depleted T cells, or PBMCs came the material, which was cDNA or gDNA.

In the original workflow: Amplification from reference gene primers served as the basis for estimated nucleated cell counts. The repertoire was sequenced with immunoSEQ multiplex PCR; TCRdb's copy has only in-frame clones and lacks some. The DNA was the basis for D and trimming; V, J and clone size are from that table. The data show a few hundred thousand clones, over 80% seen once. Per the germline V gene, CDR1 is SGDLS and CDR2 is YYNGEE. The V end lost 2 bases, the J end lost 13 bases, and 10 bases lay between the germline ends. The CDR3 is made up of 11 amino acids. Sequenced sample: peripheral blood. The receptor's source is a man aged 25 to 40 who had recovered from COVID-19. The V and J genes are TRBV9 and TRBJ2-1; possibly TRBD2 for D (6 bases). The CDR3, as DNA: TGTGCCAGCAGCGTGGGGGGAAGACAGTTCTTC. Amino acid sequence: CASSVGGRQFF.